This entry concerns a single T cell receptor beta chain. The antigen is unknown. TCRdb called the 5' RACE reads again in MiXCR, with one record for every CDR3 protein. The sample includes about 340,000 distinct CDR3 sequences, around a fifth of them seen just once. The sample belongs to a study of T-cell memory formation after mild COVID-19. Germline CDR1 reads ENHRY; CDR2 reads SYGVKD. The CDR3 is made up of 17 amino acids. With 4 bases removed from V and 0 bases from J, the gap between germline ends came to 18 bases. General study results and limits: Memory from before infection featured some responding clones, which suggests cross-reactive memory joined.

Sequencing input: PBMCs or a T cell subset sorted from them (not recorded which). The sequence derives from an adult woman who had mild COVID-19 (a few samples of this study predate the infection). Cell type and time point are not known. The rearrangement uses TRBV10-3 and TRBJ1-1; D possibly corresponds to TRBD1 (5 bases). CDR3 DNA sequence: TGTGCCATCAGTGGAGGGACTACCCGACACATGAACACTGAAGCTTTCTTT. This translates into CAISGGTTRHMNTEAFF.